Shown below are 9 T cell receptor beta chains from a single sample sequenced in a study of control samples from healthy donors and cancer patients. This table comes from immunoSEQ multiplex PCR, and its TCRdb copy is limited to in-frame clones, with some not included. Of about 130,000 clones listed, about 92% were seen once; the top ten hold 1.7%. The sample consisted of PBMCs. The source is a man aged 45-65 years with head and neck cancer.

This rearrangement joins TRBV27 to TRBJ2-5; 7 nucleotides line up with TRBD2. The CDR3 is made up of 14 amino acids. V trimming: 6 bases; J trimming: 5 bases; junction bases outside the gene matches: 9. Looked up from germline, CDR1 is MNHEY and CDR2 is SMNVEV (reference sequence). CDR3 in amino acids: CASSPRGREETQYF. Written as DNA, the CDR3 is TGTGCCAGCAGCCCCCGTGGGCGGGAGGAGACCCAGTACTTC.

The V and J genes are TRBV6-4 and TRBJ2-7, with D possibly being TRBD1 (6 bases). Trimming cost V 7 bases and J 6 bases, with 13 bases left between them. The CDR3 length is 12 residues. The germline V gene has CDR1 MRHNA and CDR2 SNTAGT. CDR3 loop: CASKQGHCEQYF. CDR3 sequence (DNA): TGTGCCAGCAAACAGGGTCATTGCGAGCAGTACTTC.

The rearrangement uses TRBV30 and TRBJ2-3, with unresolved D. Germline lookup yields CDR1 GTSNPN and CDR2 SVGIG (reference sequence). V lost 8 bases and J lost 2, with 14 bases in between. The CDR3 spans 13 residues. The CDR3 reads CASKGSLTDTQYF. CDR3 sequence (DNA): TGTGCCAGTAAGGGCAGCCTCACAGATACGCAGTATTTT.

The V and J genes are TRBV20-1 and TRBJ1-4; D not resolved. The germline gives CDR1 DFQATT, CDR2 SNEGSKA (reference sequence). CDR3 length: 15 residues. Trimming took off 3 bases at V and 6 bases at J, with 17 bases between the two ends. The CDR3 nucleotides are TGCAGTGCTAGTAAGGTTGGCAGCGTTGATGAAAAACTGTTTTTT. This gives the protein CSASKVGSVDEKLFF.

The chain uses TRBV4-3 and TRBJ2-3; 13 positions agree with TRBD2. CDR3 length: 21 amino acids. V lost 4 bases and J lost 2; bases outside the gene matches: 18. Germline V lookup: CDR1 LGHNA, CDR2 YSLEER. DNA of the CDR3: TGCGCCAGCAGCCTTAGAAGTCAGGGACTAGCGGGGCCGGGTTCCACAGATACGCAGTATTTT. As protein: CASSLRSQGLAGPGSTDTQYF.

This chain links TRBV30 with TRBJ2-3; 12 bases are shared with TRBD2. From germline, CDR1 is GTSNPN and CDR2 SVGIG (reference sequence). The ends lost 0 bases at V and 2 bases at J; junction bases unmatched: 6. The CDR3 runs to 17 residues. The DNA for the CDR3 is TGTGCCTGGAGTGTACCCTGGACTAGCGGGGACACAGATACGCAGTATTTT. Its protein is CAWSVPWTSGDTDTQYF.

The rearrangement links TRBV6-5 to TRBJ2-1; TRBD1 or TRBD2 may be the D gene (5 bases each). V was clipped by 4 bases and J by 6 bases, with 10 bases between them. There are 13 residues in the CDR3. CDR1 and CDR2 from the germline V gene are MNHEY and SVGAGI. CDR3 sequence (DNA): TGTGCCAGCAGTTCGGGACGCTCCAATGAGCAGTTCTTC. Its protein is CASSSGRSNEQFF.

V gene TRBV28 combines with J gene TRBJ1-1, with a possible D match to TRBD1 (5 bases). Germline lookup yields CDR1 MDHEN and CDR2 SYDVKM. The CDR3 extends over 15 amino acids. Trimming pared 2 bases from V and 0 bases from J, leaving 10 bases between. CDR3 sequence (DNA): TGTGCCAGCAGTTTAGAGGGGATCTTGAACACTGAAGCTTTCTTT. Amino acids: CASSLEGILNTEAFF.

The chain's CDR3 is CASSSSARRLETQYF. The CDR3 DNA reads TGTGCCAGCAGCTCCTCCGCCCGGCGGTTGGAGACCCAGTACTTC. J is TRBJ2-5 and V is TRBV4-2; D is uncertain. The CDR3 consists of 15 residues. Germline lookup yields CDR1 LGHNA and CDR2 YNFKEQ. Trimming stripped 5 bases from V and 5 bases from J, with 18 bases between.